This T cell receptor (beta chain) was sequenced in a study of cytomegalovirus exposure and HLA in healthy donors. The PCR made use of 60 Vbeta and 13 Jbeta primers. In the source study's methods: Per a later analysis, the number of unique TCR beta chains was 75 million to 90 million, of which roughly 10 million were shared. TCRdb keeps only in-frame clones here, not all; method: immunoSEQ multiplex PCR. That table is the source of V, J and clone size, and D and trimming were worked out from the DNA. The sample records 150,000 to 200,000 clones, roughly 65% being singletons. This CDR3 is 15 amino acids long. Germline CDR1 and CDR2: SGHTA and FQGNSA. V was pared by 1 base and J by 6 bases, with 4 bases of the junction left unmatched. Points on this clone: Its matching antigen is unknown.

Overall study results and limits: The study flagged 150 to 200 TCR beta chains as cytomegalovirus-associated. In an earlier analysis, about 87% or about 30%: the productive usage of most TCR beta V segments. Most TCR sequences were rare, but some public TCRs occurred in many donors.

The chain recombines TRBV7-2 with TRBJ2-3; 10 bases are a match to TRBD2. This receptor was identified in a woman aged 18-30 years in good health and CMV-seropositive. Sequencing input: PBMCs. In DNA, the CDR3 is TGTGCCAGCAGCTTAGTAGCTAGCGGGAGTGATACGCAGTATTTT. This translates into CASSLVASGSDTQYF.